This T cell receptor beta chain came from a study of human T cells and chemical hapten exposure. TCRdb passed the RACE reads through MiXCR, listing each CDR3 protein once. Here the sample spans more than 250,000 distinct CDR3 sequences, 8.6% being singletons. Germline CDR1 is DFQATT and CDR2 is SNEGSKA (reference sequence). The CDR3 runs to 16 residues. After removal of 6 bases from V and 5 bases from J, the junction contained 10 bases not matched to a gene. This clonotype has more than one count but fewer than ten. Described time point: pre-sensitization, week 0. Treatment reported: therapeutic diphenylcyclopropenone sensitization with weekly scalp DPC.

The V call is TRBV20-1, the J call TRBJ2-3; 14 bases match TRBD2. The source is a woman in her 40s with alopecia areata. Some clones in this sample may be carry-over from other donors' samples. The specimen comprised whole blood, sampled in connection with sensitization to the hapten diphenylcyclopropenone (DPC). This CDR3 reads CSATGTSGRVRDTQYF. CDR3 bases: TGCAGTGCAACCGGGACTAGCGGGAGAGTTCGAGATACGCAGTATTTT.